One sample yielded the 25 T cell receptor beta chains listed below, sequenced in a study of OX40 agonist ivuxolimab in advanced cancers. The data were produced by immunoSEQ multiplex PCR, yet TCRdb's version contains in-frame clones alone and is incomplete. Here the sample spans some 80,000 clones, about 85% being singletons. The material sequenced was CD4+ or CD8+ T cells sorted from blood, taken in a trial of the OX40 agonist ivuxolimab. The receptor set was obtained from an adult with an advanced solid tumor such as melanoma, head and neck, liver or kidney cancer.

This clone has only one observation. V is TRBV29-1 and J is TRBJ2-1; weak D call: TRBD1 (6 bases). Trimming took 0 bases from V and 8 from J, leaving 17 bases between them. Germline loops: CDR1 SQVTM, CDR2 ANQGSEA. This CDR3 spans 15 amino acids. The CDR3 is CSVEDSGTPAHEQFF. CDR3 sequence (DNA): TGCAGCGTTGAAGACTCCGGGACACCGGCGCATGAGCAGTTCTTC.

The V and J genes are TRBV6-1 and TRBJ2-5; TRBD1 might be the D (5 bases). The V gene's germline CDR1 is MNHNS and CDR2 SASEGT. CDR3 size: 13 residues. V dropped 6 bases and J dropped 2 bases, with 10 bases sitting between them. The CDR3 DNA reads as TGTGCCAGCAGAGATACAGGTCAAGAGACCCAGTACTTC. Amino acid sequence: CASRDTGQETQYF.

V gene TRBV12-5 combines with J gene TRBJ2-7; the D gene is possibly TRBD1 (6 bases). V lost 1 base and J 1 base, leaving 8 bases between the germline ends. This CDR3 has 14 amino acids. In germline, CDR1 is LGHNT, CDR2 FRNRAP. As DNA, the CDR3 is TGTGCTAGTGGTTTGGGACAGGAGTCCTACGAGCAGTACTTC. Translating gives CASGLGQESYEQYF.

The chain employs TRBV9 and TRBJ1-2; D remains unclear. The V end lost 3 bases, the J end lost 5 bases, and 14 bases lay between the germline ends. This CDR3 has 14 amino acids. Germline V gene sequence: CDR1 SGDLS, CDR2 YYNGEE. The CDR3 loop is CASSEMDSLYGYTF. CDR3 nucleotides: TGTGCCAGCAGCGAAATGGACTCACTGTATGGCTACACCTTC.

V gene TRBV28 combines with J gene TRBJ2-7; D gene uncertain. The CDR3 covers 13 residues. The germline gives CDR1 MDHEN, CDR2 SYDVKM. For the CDR3, the DNA is TGTTCAAGCAGGTCGGGTGTGTCCTACGAGCAGTACTTC. Translated, it gives CSSRSGVSYEQYF.

This clone has just a few counts. Its ends do not fully match the called genes, so a read error is possible. This chain uses TRBV7-2 with TRBJ2-3; 10 positions match TRBD2. CDR1 and CDR2 (germline): SGHTA, FQGNSA. This CDR3 region has 13 residues. The CDR3 here is CASSLAGSGGFCF. CDR3 DNA sequence: TGTGCCAGCAGCTTAGCTGGTAGCGGGGGGTTTTGTTTT.

The V call is TRBV28, the J call TRBJ1-2; 7 nucleotides align to TRBD1. The CDR3 is made up of 15 amino acids. Trimming cost V 7 bases and J 3 bases; bases outside gene matches: 11. Germline CDR1 reads MDHEN; CDR2 reads SYDVKM. The chain's CDR3 is CASKGQNQLDYGYTF. CDR3 sequence (DNA): TGTGCCAGCAAGGGACAGAACCAGCTAGACTATGGCTACACCTTC.

The chain uses TRBV2 and TRBJ2-1, with D maybe TRBD1 (6 bases). This CDR3 has 14 amino acids. The V gene's germline CDR1 is SNHLY and CDR2 FYNNEI. Trimming took off 7 bases at V and 6 bases at J, with 16 bases between the two ends. The CDR3, as DNA: TGTGCCAGCAACACTGTGGGGGACACCAATGAGCAGTTCTTC. Translated, it gives CASNTVGDTNEQFF.

The chain joins TRBV12-5 to TRBJ1-6; possibly TRBD1 for D (6 bases). This CDR3 comprises 15 residues. Trimming removed 3 bases from V and 5 bases from J, with 11 bases in between. The germline gives CDR1 LGHNT, CDR2 FRNRAP. CDR3 DNA: TGTGCTAGTGGTTTCCCGGGACAAGATAATTCACCCCTCCACTTT. It specifies CASGFPGQDNSPLHF.

CDR3 region: CASSWGDRGRTGELFF. The CDR3 DNA sequence: TGTGCCAGCAGCTGGGGGGACAGGGGCCGCACCGGGGAGCTGTTTTTT. The chain is built from TRBV5-4 and TRBJ2-2; 10 nucleotides align to TRBD1. This CDR3 contains 16 residues. The germline V gene encodes CDR1 SGHNT and CDR2 YYREEE (reference sequence). V lost 3 bases and J lost 4; bases outside the gene matches: 6.

The V and J genes are TRBV4-3 and TRBJ2-3; D might be TRBD2 (6 bases). Trimming took off 5 bases at V and 0 bases at J, with 15 bases between the two ends. CDR3 size: 16 residues. Germline lookup yields CDR1 LGHNA and CDR2 YSLEER. CDR3: CASSSYWDSSTDTQYF. The CDR3 DNA reads TGCGCCAGCAGCTCCTATTGGGACTCAAGCACAGATACGCAGTATTTT.

This chain uses TRBV5-1 with TRBJ1-3; maybe TRBD1 (5 bases). The V gene lost 4 bases and the J gene lost 2 bases, with 16 bases spanning the gap. CDR3 length: 16 residues. Germline CDR1 SGHRS, CDR2 YFSETQ. This CDR3 reads CASSVKGVSAGNTIYF. The CDR3 coding sequence is TGCGCCAGCAGCGTCAAAGGGGTATCGGCTGGAAACACCATATATTTT.

The rearrangement uses TRBV6-5 and TRBJ1-5; no firm D call. The V end was cut by 2 bases, the J end by 9 bases, with 8 bases between. In germline, CDR1 is MNHEY, CDR2 SVGAGI. The CDR3 runs to 12 residues. The CDR3 DNA follows: TGTGCCAGCAGTTACCCCCGTGGGCCCCAGCATTTT. It yields the protein CASSYPRGPQHF.

The chain couples TRBV7-8 to TRBJ2-1; D not resolved. V was shortened by 5 bases and J by 9 bases, with 20 bases between the two germline ends. The CDR3 spans 15 residues. Germline V gives CDR1 SGHVS, CDR2 FQNEAQ. The CDR3 spells CASSALDGFRIEQFF. As DNA, the CDR3 is TGTGCCAGCAGCGCCTTGGACGGGTTTAGGATTGAGCAGTTCTTC.

The rearrangement links TRBV6-4 to TRBJ2-3; D not certain. Germline lookup yields CDR1 MRHNA and CDR2 SNTAGT. V lost 11 bases and J 6 bases, leaving 18 bases between the germline ends. The length of the CDR3 is 13 residues. As DNA, the CDR3 is TGTGCCGGTCGGAACGCCAGGCGGGATACGCAGTATTTT. This sequence encodes CAGRNARRDTQYF.

V gene TRBV5-1 combines with J gene TRBJ2-3; 9 positions match TRBD2. The germline V gene has CDR1 SGHRS and CDR2 YFSETQ. The V gene end was trimmed by 2 bases and the J gene end by 1 base; junction bases not matched to a gene: 8. The length of the CDR3 is 17 residues. The CDR3 spells CASSFLAGPFRTDTQYF. As DNA, the CDR3 is TGCGCCAGCAGCTTCCTAGCGGGACCTTTTCGCACAGATACGCAGTATTTT.

The genes are TRBV2 and TRBJ1-5; 11 bases match TRBD1. In germline, CDR1 is SNHLY, CDR2 FYNNEI. There are 15 residues in the CDR3. J was trimmed by 7 bases and V by 5 bases; bases with no gene match: 7. CDR3 in amino acids: CASSKGQGDSQPQHF. CDR3 DNA: TGTGCCAGCAGTAAGGGACAGGGGGATAGCCAGCCCCAGCATTTT.

J is TRBJ2-7 and V is TRBV7-9, with 11 bases lining up with TRBD1. The CDR3 runs to 14 residues. The V and J ends lost 6 bases and 3 bases, in that order; junction bases with no gene match: 4. Germline loops: CDR1 SEHNR, CDR2 FQNEAQ (reference sequence). The CDR3 loop is CASSRGTGGYEQYF. CDR3 nucleotides: TGTGCCAGCAGTAGAGGGACAGGGGGCTACGAGCAGTACTTC.

This clone was seen just once. This chain links TRBV11-1 with TRBJ2-3; D may be TRBD2 (7 bases). CDR1 and CDR2 (germline): SGHAT, FQDESV (reference sequence). Trimming removed 5 bases at V and 2 bases at J, with 20 bases between. CDR3 size: 17 residues. This CDR3 is CASSLGGLTGLTDTQYF. The DNA for the CDR3 is TGTGCCAGCAGCCTGGGGGGGCTGACAGGACTCACAGATACGCAGTATTTT.

The rearrangement links TRBV5-1 to TRBJ2-5, with 11 positions matching TRBD2. This CDR3 is built from 14 residues. From germline, CDR1 is SGHRS and CDR2 YFSETQ. V was clipped by 5 bases and J by 3 bases; unmatched bases: 3. CDR3 coding DNA: TGCGCCAGCAGGACTAGCGGGGAGAAAGAGACCCAGTACTTC. Its protein product is CASRTSGEKETQYF.

The CDR3 protein is CASSLIFGQSYEQYF. The CDR3, as DNA: TGTGCCAGCAGCTTAATCTTCGGACAGTCCTACGAGCAGTACTTC. The chain links TRBV11-2 to TRBJ2-7, with D tentatively TRBD1 (6 bases). Germline V gives CDR1 SGHAT, CDR2 FQNNGV. V was clipped by 2 bases and J by 1 base, with 12 bases between them. The length of the CDR3 is 15 residues. Filled out from reference TRBV11-2 and TRBJ2-7, the complete variable domain reads EAGVAQSPRYKIIEKRQSVAFWCNPISGHATLYWYQQILGQGPKLLIQFQNNGVVDDSQLPKDRFSAERLKGVDSTLKIQPAKLEDSAVYLCASSLIFGQSYEQYFGPGTRLTVT.

This clone was seen only once. The chain carries TRBV5-6 and TRBJ1-2, with a weak D call TRBD1 (6 bases). The germline V gene has CDR1 SGHDT and CDR2 YYEEEE. CDR3 length equals 14 residues. V lost 0 bases and J 5 bases, leaving 11 bases between the germline ends. CDR3 coding DNA: TGTGCCAGCAGCTTGGCCAGGGGAACGTATGGCTACACCTTC. This sequence encodes CASSLARGTYGYTF.

This clone has a single count. V is TRBV7-2 and J is TRBJ1-6; 7 bases map to TRBD1. The CDR3 sequence is 15 residues long. Trimming took 5 bases from V and 8 from J; bases not matched to a gene: 9. The germline CDR1 and CDR2 sequences are SGHTA and FQGNSA. CDR3 DNA sequence: TGTGCCAGCAGCCTTTTGACAGGGATGGATTCACCCCTCCACTTT. It encodes CASSLLTGMDSPLHF. Supplemented by reference TRBV7-2 and TRBJ1-6, the full variable domain reads GAGVSQSPSNKVTEKGKDVELRCDPISGHTALYWYRQSLGQGLEFLIYFQGNSAPDKSGLPSDRFSAERTGGSVSTLTIQRTQQEDSAVYLCASSLLTGMDSPLHFGNGTRLTVT.

The chain is built from TRBV11-2 and TRBJ1-1; D gene unclear. V lost 0 bases and J lost 9, with 11 bases in between. Germline CDR1 SGHAT, CDR2 FQNNGV. The CDR3 spans 13 residues. As DNA, the CDR3 is TGTGCCAGCAGCTTAGAGCCCTCGAGGCAAGCTTTCTTT. Its translation is CASSLEPSRQAFF. Complete variable domain (other parts from reference TRBV11-2 and TRBJ1-1): EAGVAQSPRYKIIEKRQSVAFWCNPISGHATLYWYQQILGQGPKLLIQFQNNGVVDDSQLPKDRFSAERLKGVDSTLKIQPAKLEDSAVYLCASSLEPSRQAFFGQGTRLTVV.

This chain links TRBV28 with TRBJ1-2, with D maybe TRBD1 (5 bases). Germline CDR1 is MDHEN and CDR2 is SYDVKM. Trimming left V 6 bases short and J 0 bases short, with 11 bases between. The CDR3 extends over 14 amino acids. This CDR3 is CASRLGVANYGYTF. The DNA of the CDR3 is TGTGCCAGCAGACTAGGGGTCGCTAACTATGGCTACACCTTC.